This TCR beta chain was sequenced during a study of T cells in Graves' hyperthyroidism and ophthalmopathy. Findings and limits, study-wide: Most thyroid-expanded clonotypes above 0.001 were also found in blood. Onset of ophthalmopathy came a median roughly 6.5 months after the model predicted it.

Investigators excluded patients with uncontrolled infection, other autoimmune disease, pregnancy or lactation. Orbital computed tomography, thyroid ultrasound, serum thyroxine and TRAb, and clinical symptoms together informed the diagnoses. Amplification yielded TCR beta CDR3 regions, with RNA transcripts as the source. TCR CDR3 underwent first-round RT-PCR with the HTBI primer set. TCRdb passed the multiplex PCR reads through MiXCR, listing each CDR3 protein once. The sample records roughly 500,000 distinct CDR3 sequences, 40% to 50% being singletons. On this clonotype itself: Its antigen is undetermined.

The germline gives CDR1 SQVTM, CDR2 ANQGSEA. Trimming left V 0 bases short and J 11 bases short, with 10 bases between. The CDR3 is 11 residues long. The material sequenced was peripheral blood or thyroid tissue (not recorded which). This receptor was identified in an adult woman with Graves' disease, either hyperthyroidism or ophthalmopathy (not recorded which). The rearrangement joins TRBV29-1 to TRBJ1-1; perhaps TRBD1 as D (6 bases). CDR3: CSVEEGQVAFF. The CDR3 nucleotides are TGCAGCGTTGAAGAGGGACAAGTGGCTTTCTTT.